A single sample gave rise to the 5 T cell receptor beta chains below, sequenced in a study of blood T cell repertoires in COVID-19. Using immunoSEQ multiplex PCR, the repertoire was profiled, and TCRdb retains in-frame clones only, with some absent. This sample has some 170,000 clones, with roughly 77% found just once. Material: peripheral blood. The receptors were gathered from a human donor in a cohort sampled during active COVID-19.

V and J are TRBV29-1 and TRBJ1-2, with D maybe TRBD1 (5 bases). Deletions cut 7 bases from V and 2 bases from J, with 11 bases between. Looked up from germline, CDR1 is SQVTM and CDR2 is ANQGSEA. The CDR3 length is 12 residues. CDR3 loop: CSGGSLNYGYTF. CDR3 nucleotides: TGCAGCGGGGGCAGCTTAAACTATGGCTACACCTTC. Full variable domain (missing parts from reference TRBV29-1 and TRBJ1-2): SAVISQKPSRDICQRGTSLTIQCQVDSQVTMMFWYRQQPGQSLTLIATANQGSEATYESGFVIDKFPISRPNLTFSTLTVSNMSPEDSSIYLCSGGSLNYGYTFGSGTRLTVV.

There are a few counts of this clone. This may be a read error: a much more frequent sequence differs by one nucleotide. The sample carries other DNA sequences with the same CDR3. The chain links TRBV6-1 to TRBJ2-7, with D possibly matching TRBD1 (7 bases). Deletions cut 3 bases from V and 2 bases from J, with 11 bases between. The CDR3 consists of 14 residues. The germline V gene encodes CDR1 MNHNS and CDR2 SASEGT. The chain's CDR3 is CASSDGGGAYEQYF. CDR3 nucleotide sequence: TGTGCCAGCAGTGATGGAGGGGGCGCCTACGAGCAGTACTTC.

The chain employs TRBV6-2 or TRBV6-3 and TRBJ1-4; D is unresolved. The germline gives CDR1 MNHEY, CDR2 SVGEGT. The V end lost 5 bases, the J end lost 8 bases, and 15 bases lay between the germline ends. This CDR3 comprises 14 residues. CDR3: CASSNRYAGEKLFF. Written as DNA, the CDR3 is TGTGCCAGCAGTAACCGATACGCGGGGGAAAAACTGTTTTTT.

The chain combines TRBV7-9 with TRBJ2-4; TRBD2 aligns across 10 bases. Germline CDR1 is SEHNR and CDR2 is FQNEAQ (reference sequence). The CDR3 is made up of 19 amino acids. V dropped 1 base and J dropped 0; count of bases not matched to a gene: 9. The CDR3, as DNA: TGTGCCAGCAGCTTAGGAGGGACTAGCGCTTTACTAGCCAAAAACATTCAGTACTTC. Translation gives CASSLGGTSALLAKNIQYF.

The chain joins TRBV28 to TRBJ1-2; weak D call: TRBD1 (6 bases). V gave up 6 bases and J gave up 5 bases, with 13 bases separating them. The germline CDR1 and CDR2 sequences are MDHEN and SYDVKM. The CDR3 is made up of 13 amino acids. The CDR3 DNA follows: TGTGCCAGCAGAAACAGGGATTCGTATGGCTACACCTTC. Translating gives CASRNRDSYGYTF.